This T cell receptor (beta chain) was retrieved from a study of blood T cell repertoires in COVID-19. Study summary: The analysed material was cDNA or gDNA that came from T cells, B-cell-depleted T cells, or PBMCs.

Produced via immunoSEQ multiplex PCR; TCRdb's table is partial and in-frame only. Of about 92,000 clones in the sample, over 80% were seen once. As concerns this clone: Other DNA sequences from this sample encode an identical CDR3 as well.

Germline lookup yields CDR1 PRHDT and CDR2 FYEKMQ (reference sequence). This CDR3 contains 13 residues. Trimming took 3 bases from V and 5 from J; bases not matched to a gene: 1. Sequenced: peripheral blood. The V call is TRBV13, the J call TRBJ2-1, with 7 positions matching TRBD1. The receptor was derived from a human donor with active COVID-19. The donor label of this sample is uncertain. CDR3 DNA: TGTGCCAGCAGCTTTGGACAGGACAATGAGCAGTTCTTC. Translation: CASSFGQDNEQFF.